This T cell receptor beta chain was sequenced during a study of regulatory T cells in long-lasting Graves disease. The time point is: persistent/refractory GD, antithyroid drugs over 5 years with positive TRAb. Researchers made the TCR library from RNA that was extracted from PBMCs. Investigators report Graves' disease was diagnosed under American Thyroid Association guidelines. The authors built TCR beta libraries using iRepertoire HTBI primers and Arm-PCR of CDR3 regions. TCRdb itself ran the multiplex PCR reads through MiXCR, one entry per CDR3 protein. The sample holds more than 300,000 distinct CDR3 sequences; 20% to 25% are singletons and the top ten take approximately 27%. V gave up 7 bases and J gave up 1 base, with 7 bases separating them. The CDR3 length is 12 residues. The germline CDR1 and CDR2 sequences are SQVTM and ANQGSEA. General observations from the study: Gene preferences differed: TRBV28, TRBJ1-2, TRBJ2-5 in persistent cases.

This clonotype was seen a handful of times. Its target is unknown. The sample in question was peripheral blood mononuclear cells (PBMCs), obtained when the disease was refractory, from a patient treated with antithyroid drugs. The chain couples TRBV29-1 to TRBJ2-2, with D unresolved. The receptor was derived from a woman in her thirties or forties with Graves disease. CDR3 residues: CSGRQNTGELFF. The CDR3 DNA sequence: TGCAGCGGGAGACAGAACACCGGGGAGCTGTTTTTT.